Detailed here is one T cell receptor (beta chain). In the same sample, other DNA sequences code for this CDR3. The sample comes from a study of blood T cell repertoires in COVID-19. In the original workflow: Reference gene primer amplification gave nucleated cell count estimates. Repertoires were generated with immunoSEQ multiplex PCR, while TCRdb's copy carries only in-frame clones and drops some. The D gene and trimming were derived from the DNA, and the V and J assignments and clone size from that table. The sample consists of 300,000 to 450,000 clones, 70% to 85% of them appearing once. CDR3 length equals 12 residues. CDR1 SGHRS and CDR2 YFSETQ come from the germline V gene. V lost 0 bases and J 8 bases, leaving 8 bases between the germline ends.

The chain couples TRBV5-1 to TRBJ1-1; a weak D match, TRBD1 (6 bases). The clonotype originates from a human donor with acute or convalescent COVID-19. The donor label of this sample is uncertain. The sequencing input was peripheral blood. The CDR3 nucleotides read TGCGCCAGCAGCTTGGGGGGGCGCGAAGCTTTCTTT. Encoded protein: CASSLGGREAFF.